The sequence of this T cell receptor beta chain was determined in a study of blood T cell repertoires in COVID-19. Here immunoSEQ multiplex PCR was the method, and the copy in TCRdb shows in-frame clones only, minus some. The data show roughly 230,000 clones, nearly 85% seen once. Trimming removed 4 bases from V and 0 bases from J, with 16 bases in between. In germline, CDR1 is MGHRA, CDR2 YSYEKL. The CDR3 sequence is 16 residues long. The sample comprised peripheral blood. This TCR derives from a human donor in a cohort sampled during active COVID-19. The gene calls are TRBV4-1 and TRBJ2-7; tentative D call: TRBD2 (6 bases). The CDR3 is CASSRGGTGSSYEQYF. The CDR3 coding sequence is TGCGCCAGCAGCCGAGGCGGGACCGGCAGCTCCTACGAGCAGTACTTC.